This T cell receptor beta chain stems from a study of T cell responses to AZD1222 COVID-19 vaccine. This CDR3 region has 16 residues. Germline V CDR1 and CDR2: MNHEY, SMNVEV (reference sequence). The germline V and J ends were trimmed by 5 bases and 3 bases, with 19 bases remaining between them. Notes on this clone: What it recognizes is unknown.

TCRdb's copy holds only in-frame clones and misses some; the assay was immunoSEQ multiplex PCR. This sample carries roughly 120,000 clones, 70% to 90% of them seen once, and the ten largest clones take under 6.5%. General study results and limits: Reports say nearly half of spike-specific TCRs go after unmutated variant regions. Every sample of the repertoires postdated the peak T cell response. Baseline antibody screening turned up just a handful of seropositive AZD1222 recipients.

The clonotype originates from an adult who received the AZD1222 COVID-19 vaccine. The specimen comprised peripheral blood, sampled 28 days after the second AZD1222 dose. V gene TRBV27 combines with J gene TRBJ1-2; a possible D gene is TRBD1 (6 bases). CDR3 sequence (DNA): TGTGCCAGCAGTCCGCGACAGGTATTGGGATACTATGGCTACACCTTC. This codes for CASSPRQVLGYYGYTF.